The present entry profiles one T cell receptor beta chain with its context. Profiling relied on immunoSEQ multiplex PCR, and the TCRdb table lists in-frame clones only, not all of them. The sample lists about 130,000 clones; just under 95% were seen once. The data stem from a study of OX40 agonist ivuxolimab in advanced cancers. Across the whole study: Prior checkpoint blockade (anti-PD-1, anti-PD-L1 or anti-CTLA-4) was permitted; 35% to 50% had it.

This CDR3 is 17 amino acids long. Germline V gene lookup returns CDR1 SGHRS and CDR2 YFSETQ. Germline trimming cut 7 bases from V and 4 bases from J; bases unmatched to any gene: 13. J is TRBJ2-2 and V is TRBV5-1; 10 bases agree with TRBD1. The sequencing here drew on CD4+ or CD8+ T cells sorted from blood, taken in a trial of the OX40 agonist ivuxolimab. This TCR was sampled from an adult with an advanced solid tumor such as melanoma, head and neck, liver or kidney cancer. The CDR3 nucleotides are TGCGCCAGCGGCAAAGGAGGGACAGGGGCGGCCACCGGGGAGCTGTTTTTT. It yields the protein CASGKGGTGAATGELFF.